This T cell receptor beta chain appears in the sequencing data of a study of cytomegalovirus exposure and HLA in healthy donors. The germline CDR1 and CDR2 sequences are SGHVS and FQNEAQ. The CDR3 is 15 amino acids. V lost 5 bases to trimming and J lost 3 bases, with 17 bases between them. PCR was performed using 60 Vbeta and 13 Jbeta primers. Only in-frame clones appear in the TCRdb table, and some are missing; sequencing was by immunoSEQ multiplex PCR. The data show roughly 140,000 clones, around 79% seen once. V gene TRBV7-8 combines with J gene TRBJ2-7; a weak D match, TRBD2 (6 bases). This TCR derives from a man aged 50 or older in good health and CMV-seropositive. Sequencing was carried out using PBMCs. The CDR3 DNA reads TGTGCCAGCAGCCTGGGGGAGGCGGGGTTCTACGAGCAGTACTTC. Amino acid sequence: CASSLGEAGFYEQYF.